This T cell receptor beta chain was profiled in a study of cytomegalovirus exposure and HLA in healthy donors. Points from the study as a whole: Usually a TCR sequence was rare, but some public TCRs were found in many donors.

The primer mix had 60 Vbeta and 13 Jbeta primers. Method: immunoSEQ multiplex PCR; TCRdb's copy keeps in-frame clones and lacks some. Counted here are 200,000 to 250,000 clones, roughly three quarters occurring once; the ten biggest clones make up about 1.5%. A note on this clone: Its antigen remains unidentified.

When sampled, the donors appeared nominally healthy, though they likely had unrecorded immune exposures. Germline CDR1 and CDR2: MNHNS and SASEGT. V trimming: 1 base; J trimming: 3 bases; junction bases outside the gene matches: 5. The CDR3 spans 15 residues. The rearrangement uses TRBV6-1 and TRBJ2-7; 8 nucleotides align to TRBD2. The sequenced sample consisted of PBMCs. The sequence was obtained from a man aged 45-65 years in good health and CMV-seronegative. The CDR3 sequence: CASSEGNSGSYEQYF. DNA for the CDR3: TGTGCCAGCAGTGAAGGGAACAGCGGGAGCTACGAGCAGTACTTC.